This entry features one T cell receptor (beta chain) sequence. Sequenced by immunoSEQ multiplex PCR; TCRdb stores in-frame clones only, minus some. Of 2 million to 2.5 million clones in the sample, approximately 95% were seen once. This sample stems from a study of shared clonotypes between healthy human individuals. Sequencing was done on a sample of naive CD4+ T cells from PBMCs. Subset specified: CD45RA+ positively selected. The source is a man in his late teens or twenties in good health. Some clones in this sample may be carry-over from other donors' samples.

The CDR3 here is CASSLDSLGGNEQYF. CDR3 DNA: TGTGCCAGCAGCTTAGATTCTTTGGGGGGGAACGAGCAGTACTTC. The chain uses TRBV7-2 and TRBJ2-7; 7 bases agree with TRBD2. J lost 5 bases, V lost 1 base, and 8 bases had no gene match. There are 15 residues in the CDR3. Germline V gene sequence: CDR1 SGHTA, CDR2 FQGNSA.